This entry features one T cell receptor beta chain sequence. Its antigen is unidentified. The sample belongs to a study of cytomegalovirus exposure and HLA in healthy donors. General study points: The authors confirmed in vitro that three CMV-associated chains were specific for CMV antigens. The classifier, whose performance was assessed in both the original and validation cohorts, reportedly diagnosed cytomegalovirus status with high specificity and sensitivity.

The roughly 120-subject validation cohort, separate from the approximately 660-subject first cohort, included the donors. The repertoire was sequenced with immunoSEQ multiplex PCR; TCRdb's copy has only in-frame clones and lacks some. The sample has about 150,000 clones, roughly 84% seen once; the top ten hold approximately 2.2%. Trimming removed 4 bases at V and 5 bases at J, with 18 bases between. The CDR3 is 16 amino acids. CDR1 and CDR2 from the germline V gene are SNHLY and FYNNEI. Sequenced material: PBMCs. The clonotype comes from a human donor in good health. The gene calls are TRBV2 and TRBJ1-5; D gene ambiguous. This CDR3 is CASSAAGLRSDQPQHF. The CDR3 DNA reads as TGTGCCAGCAGTGCCGCAGGCCTACGCTCTGATCAGCCCCAGCATTTT.